The 26 T cell receptor beta chains below come from one sample, sequenced in a study of blood T cell repertoires in COVID-19. The protocol was immunoSEQ multiplex PCR, while the TCRdb copy is restricted to in-frame clones and leaves out a portion. The sample includes fewer than 300,000 clones, roughly nine tenths of them seen just once. Sequencing input: peripheral blood. Source of these receptors: a woman aged 25-40 years with COVID-19, enrolled during active disease.

This clone was seen only a few times. This chain connects TRBV3-1 (or the pseudogene TRBV3-2) to TRBJ1-1, with 11 positions matching TRBD1. Germline values: CDR1 LGHDT, CDR2 YNNKEL (reference sequence). The CDR3 runs 18 residues. Unmatched junction bases numbered 9, after V lost 0 bases and J lost 3 bases. The CDR3 protein is CASSQDRGQGGRYTEAFF. CDR3 DNA: TGTGCCAGCAGCCAAGATCGGGGACAGGGGGGGAGGTACACTGAAGCTTTCTTT.

This clone was picked up one time. In the same sample, other DNA sequences code for this CDR3. V and J are TRBV3-1 (or the pseudogene TRBV3-2) and TRBJ2-7; D may be TRBD2 (5 bases). Germline CDR1 is LGHDT and CDR2 is YNNKEL (reference sequence). This CDR3 contains 11 residues. V was clipped by 1 base and J by 7 bases, with 5 bases between them. The CDR3 region has the DNA TGTGCCAGCAGCCAAGCGGGGGAGCAGTACTTC. Its protein product is CASSQAGEQYF.

In its sample, this clone was seen a few times. This chain uses TRBV6-5 with TRBJ1-2; no clear D. V was shortened by 6 bases and J by 0 bases, with 5 bases between the two germline ends. Germline loops: CDR1 MNHEY, CDR2 SVGAGI. This CDR3 region has 12 residues. CDR3 nucleotides: TGTGCCAGCAGCTTTTCTAACTATGGCTACACCTTC. It yields the protein CASSFSNYGYTF.

The rearrangement uses TRBV3-1 (or the pseudogene TRBV3-2) and TRBJ1-6; TRBD1 agrees at 7 bases. Germline trimming cut 4 bases from V and 8 bases from J; bases unmatched to any gene: 14. Germline lookup yields CDR1 LGHDT and CDR2 YNNKEL (reference sequence). The CDR3 is made up of 17 amino acids. CDR3 in amino acids: CASSRSLWRGQDSPLHF. Written as DNA, the CDR3 is TGTGCCAGCAGCCGGAGTCTGTGGAGGGGGCAAGATTCACCCCTCCACTTT.

V usage is TRBV9 and J usage is TRBJ1-1, with TRBD1 as a possible D gene (6 bases). Germline loops: CDR1 SGDLS, CDR2 YYNGEE. The CDR3 covers 14 residues. Between the trimmed V and J ends, which lost 4 bases and 2 bases, there was a span of 12 bases. In DNA, the CDR3 is TGTGCCAGCAGCTCCGTACAGGGCAACACTGAAGCTTTCTTT. Its protein product is CASSSVQGNTEAFF.

The chain is built from TRBV27 and TRBJ1-3, with 7 bases that match TRBD1. The germline V gene has CDR1 MNHEY and CDR2 SMNVEV (reference sequence). This CDR3 has 16 residues. With V trimmed by 6 bases and J by 0 bases, 8 bases remained unmatched. This CDR3 reads CASSPLGGGSGNTIYF. The CDR3 DNA reads TGTGCCAGCAGCCCACTAGGGGGCGGCTCTGGAAACACCATATATTTT.

This clone was recorded once. This chain links TRBV24-1 with TRBJ2-3, with a tentative D call TRBD2 (6 bases). This CDR3 contains 18 residues. Germline V gene data show CDR1 as KGHDR and CDR2 as SFDVKD. Trimming removed 5 bases from V and 0 bases from J, with 20 bases in between. The CDR3 DNA sequence: TGTGCCACCAGTGTGGCACCAACCTCTAGCGTAAGCACAGATACGCAGTATTTT. Its protein is CATSVAPTSSVSTDTQYF.

The rearrangement uses TRBV19 and TRBJ2-2; tentatively, D is TRBD1 (5 bases). V was cut by 3 bases and J by 5 bases, with 13 bases left in between. Looked up from germline, CDR1 is LNHDA and CDR2 is SQIVND (reference sequence). The CDR3 is 15 residues long. The CDR3 loop reads CASSMFQGETGELFF. CDR3 nucleotide sequence: TGTGCCAGTAGTATGTTCCAGGGCGAAACCGGGGAGCTGTTTTTT.

The gene calls are TRBV18 and TRBJ2-7, with 7 bases that match TRBD1. Germline V gives CDR1 KGHSH, CDR2 LQKENI. This CDR3 contains 17 residues. The trim removed 3 bases at V and 11 bases at J, leaving 22 bases unmatched. The CDR3 DNA reads as TGTGCCAGCTCACCCTTTAGGGACAGCTCTACTACGAGGTCGGAGTACTTC. Protein sequence: CASSPFRDSSTTRSEYF.

This clone was detected once. The genes are TRBV30 and TRBJ1-5; D gene ambiguous. Between the trimmed V and J ends, which lost 1 base and 4 bases, there was a span of 11 bases. This CDR3 spans 14 amino acids. Germline V CDR1 and CDR2: GTSNPN, SVGIG (reference sequence). The CDR3 protein is CAWSGAGSNQPQHF. The CDR3 DNA reads as TGTGCCTGGAGTGGGGCAGGCTCTAATCAGCCCCAGCATTTT.

V usage is TRBV30 and J usage is TRBJ1-2, with 12 bases that match TRBD1. Germline CDR1 is GTSNPN and CDR2 is SVGIG (reference sequence). V trimming: 4 bases; J trimming: 8 bases; junction bases outside the gene matches: 11. The CDR3 runs 15 residues. The CDR3 DNA sequence: TGTGCCTGGAATTATCTTAGGGACAGGGGGCGAGGCTACACCTTC. It translates to CAWNYLRDRGRGYTF. Full variable domain (remainder filled in from reference TRBV30 and TRBJ1-2): SQTIHQWPATLVQPVGSPLSLECTVEGTSNPNLYWYRQAAGRGLQLLFYSVGIGQISSEVPQNLSASRPQDRQFILSSKKLLLSDSGFYLCAWNYLRDRGRGYTFGSGTRLTVV.

The CDR3: CASSVDERGTTEAFF. The CDR3 DNA reads as TGTGCCAGCAGCGTAGACGAGCGGGGGACCACTGAAGCTTTCTTT. J is TRBJ1-1 and V is TRBV9, with TRBD1 as a possible D gene (5 bases). The CDR3 totals 15 residues. Per germline, CDR1 SGDLS and CDR2 YYNGEE. V lost 0 bases and J lost 4, with 13 bases in between.

This chain uses TRBV23-1 with TRBJ1-1; D is ambiguous. TRBV23-1 is known as an ORF, though its function is uncertain. This CDR3 comprises 12 residues. The V end was cut by 0 bases, the J end by 8 bases, with 7 bases between. The CDR3 DNA sequence: TGCGCCAGCAGTCAATCGGGCGCGGAAGCTTTCTTT. Translated, it gives CASSQSGAEAFF.

The rearrangement joins TRBV30 to TRBJ1-2; 7 bases map to TRBD1. Germline V gene sequence: CDR1 GTSNPN, CDR2 SVGIG (reference sequence). CDR3 length: 12 residues. V lost 2 bases to trimming and J lost 8 bases; unmatched junction nucleotides: 5. Here the CDR3 DNA reads TGTGCCTGGAGTCAAGGGGGCGAGGGCTACACCTTC. It encodes CAWSQGGEGYTF.

The chain recombines TRBV29-1 with TRBJ2-1, with 9 nucleotides matching TRBD1. The junction had 9 bases not matched to a gene; V was cut back by 7 bases and J by 8 bases. This CDR3 is 13 amino acids long. From germline, CDR1 is SQVTM and CDR2 ANQGSEA. This CDR3 is CSAEEDRGHEQFF. CDR3 bases: TGCAGCGCCGAGGAGGACAGGGGCCATGAGCAGTTCTTC.

The chain links TRBV19 to TRBJ1-2; 7 nucleotides agree with TRBD1. Per germline, CDR1 LNHDA and CDR2 SQIVND (reference sequence). The CDR3 has 16 amino acids. Germline trimming cut 4 bases from V and 4 bases from J; bases unmatched to any gene: 12. DNA of the CDR3: TGTGCCAGTAGTACAGTCGGGACCGGGACAGTCTATGGCTACACCTTC. Translation gives CASSTVGTGTVYGYTF.

V and J are TRBV5-1 and TRBJ2-5; possible D gene TRBD2, 5 bases. The CDR3 spans 13 residues. From germline, CDR1 is SGHRS and CDR2 YFSETQ. Trimming cost V 4 bases and J 1 base, with 8 bases left between them. DNA for the CDR3: TGCGCCAGCAGCGACGGAGGCCAAGAGACCCAGTACTTC. This gives the protein CASSDGGQETQYF.

The genes are TRBV7-9 and TRBJ1-1; TRBD1 aligns across 8 bases. The CDR3 length is 13 residues. J was trimmed by 5 bases and V by 6 bases; bases with no gene match: 5. The germline CDR1 and CDR2 sequences are SEHNR and FQNEAQ (reference sequence). In DNA, the CDR3 is TGTGCCAGCAGATTGACAGGGGAAACTGAAGCTTTCTTT. The encoded protein is CASRLTGETEAFF.

The V and J genes are TRBV5-1 and TRBJ1-4, with D perhaps TRBD1 (5 bases). The length of the CDR3 is 17 residues. The V gene's germline CDR1 is SGHRS and CDR2 YFSETQ. Trimming took off 2 bases at V and 0 bases at J, with 14 bases between the two ends. CDR3 sequence: CASSFVQGGSTNEKLFF. CDR3 nucleotide sequence: TGCGCCAGCAGCTTCGTTCAGGGAGGTTCAACTAATGAAAAACTGTTTTTT.

The V gene is TRBV25-1, the J gene TRBJ1-2; D remains ambiguous. Deletions cut 3 bases from V and 4 bases from J, with 9 bases between. Looked up from germline, CDR1 is MGHDK and CDR2 is SYGVNS. The CDR3 is made up of 13 amino acids. The CDR3 nucleotides read TGTGCCAGCAGTGATCGGCGGTCCTATGGCTACACCTTC. Protein product: CASSDRRSYGYTF.

The CDR3 bases are TGTGCCAGTAGTCCGGGACTACTGTCCTACGAGCAGTACTTC. Amino acid sequence: CASSPGLLSYEQYF. V and J are TRBV19 and TRBJ2-7; 7 bases agree with TRBD2. V trimming: 5 bases; J trimming: 1 base; junction bases outside the gene matches: 5. This CDR3 is built from 14 residues. CDR1 and CDR2 (germline): LNHDA, SQIVND (reference sequence). Variable domain in full (rest from reference TRBV19 and TRBJ2-7): DGGITQSPKYLFRKEGQNVTLSCEQNLNHDAMYWYRQDPGQGLRLIYYSQIVNDFQKGDIAEGYSVSREKKESFPLTVTSAQKNPTAFYLCASSPGLLSYEQYFGPGTRLTVT.

This chain uses TRBV5-4 with TRBJ2-7; D remains unclear. Germline lookup yields CDR1 SGHNT and CDR2 YYREEE (reference sequence). V dropped 0 bases and J dropped 0 bases, with 7 bases sitting between them. CDR3 size: 14 residues. CDR3 loop: CASSLGQHSYEQYF. The CDR3 DNA follows: TGTGCCAGCAGCTTGGGCCAACACTCCTACGAGCAGTACTTC.

The chain joins TRBV28 to TRBJ1-1; TRBD1 matches 7 bases. Germline CDR1 MDHEN, CDR2 SYDVKM. The CDR3 totals 16 residues. J gave up 1 base and V 3 bases, and 8 bases lay outside the gene matches. The CDR3 bases are TGTGCCAGCAGTTTTTTCCTCGGGACAGAGAACACTGAAGCTTTCTTT. It translates to CASSFFLGTENTEAFF.

The genes are TRBV12-3 or TRBV12-4 and TRBJ2-1; TRBD1 might be the D (6 bases). V was cut by 5 bases and J by 7 bases, with 12 bases left in between. There are 13 residues in the CDR3. CDR3 region: CASSTTGTNEQFF. The CDR3 nucleotides are TGTGCCAGCAGTACCACAGGGACGAATGAGCAGTTCTTC.

The genes are TRBV28 and TRBJ1-1; D call uncertain. The germline CDR1 and CDR2 sequences are MDHEN and SYDVKM. Deletions cut 1 base from V and 3 bases from J, with 9 bases between. The CDR3 covers 14 residues. The CDR3 DNA reads TGTGCCAGCAGTTTATCCCCGGTATACACTGAAGCTTTCTTT. Translated, it gives CASSLSPVYTEAFF.

The V and J genes are TRBV5-1 and TRBJ2-7, with 10 bases lining up with TRBD2. The junction had 8 bases not matched to a gene; V was cut back by 4 bases and J by 1 base. Germline CDR1 is SGHRS and CDR2 is YFSETQ. This CDR3 comprises 16 residues. The CDR3 nucleotides read TGCGCCAGCAGCCTAGACCTAGCGGGAGTGTCCTACGAGCAGTACTTC. This codes for CASSLDLAGVSYEQYF.